This note documents a single TCR beta chain sequence. Antigen: not known. Trimming shortened V by 3 bases and J by 2 bases, and 8 bases separated the two germline ends. The V gene's germline CDR1 is SEHNR and CDR2 FQNEAQ (reference sequence). CDR3 size: 14 residues. Libraries were prepared by immunoSEQ multiplex PCR; TCRdb keeps only in-frame clonotypes and omits some of them. The sample carries over 150,000 clones, approximately 87% recorded once. These data belong to a study of T cell responses to AZD1222 COVID-19 vaccine. Whole-study findings and limits: Just six people given AZD1222 tested seropositive at baseline. White British ancestry dominated among donors, who included more females, and clonal diversity was possibly underestimated. An increase in Spike-specific TCR breadth and depth was observed after two AZD1222 doses. The repertoires were collected only after the peak T cell response.

The sequenced sample was peripheral blood, obtained on day 0 of MenACWY control vaccination. The receptor comes from an adult in good health. V gene TRBV7-9 combines with J gene TRBJ1-3, with D tentatively TRBD1 (6 bases). The CDR3: CASSLRGTGNTIYF. As DNA, the CDR3 is TGTGCCAGCAGCTTGAGGGGGACTGGAAACACCATATATTTT.